These 19 T cell receptor beta chains were sequenced from one sample in a study of T cell responses to AZD1222 COVID-19 vaccine. The table came from immunoSEQ multiplex PCR; TCRdb's copy has only in-frame clones and leaves some out. Of tens of thousands of clones in the sample, approximately 90% were seen once. Sequenced here: peripheral blood, sampled 28 days after the second AZD1222 dose. Receptor source: an adult who received the AZD1222 COVID-19 vaccine.

The chain joins TRBV9 to TRBJ1-6; no firm D call. This CDR3 has 14 amino acids. Per the germline V gene, CDR1 is SGDLS and CDR2 is YYNGEE. With 3 bases removed from V and 3 bases from J, the gap between germline ends came to 7 bases. The CDR3 coding sequence is TGTGCCAGCAGCGAGTACAGCTATAATTCACCCCTCCACTTT. Its protein product is CASSEYSYNSPLHF.

The V call is TRBV6-5, the J call TRBJ1-3; TRBD1 might be the D (5 bases). V lost 7 bases to trimming and J lost 0 bases, with 10 bases between them. From germline, CDR1 is MNHEY and CDR2 SVGAGI. This CDR3 has 14 residues. CDR3 in DNA: TGTGCCAGCAAAGGACATTTCTCTGGAAACACCATATATTTT. It codes for CASKGHFSGNTIYF.

The V call is TRBV5-1, the J call TRBJ2-7; 10 bases fit TRBD2. CDR3 length: 15 residues. With 2 bases clipped from V and 1 base from J, the junction kept 3 bases outside the gene matches. From germline, CDR1 is SGHRS and CDR2 YFSETQ. CDR3 residues: CASSFLAGDSYEQYF. The CDR3, as DNA: TGCGCCAGCAGCTTCCTAGCGGGGGATTCCTACGAGCAGTACTTC. Full variable domain (remainder filled in from reference TRBV5-1 and TRBJ2-7): KAGVTQTPRYLIKTRGQQVTLSCSPISGHRSVSWYQQTPGQGLQFLFEYFSETQRNKGNFPGRFSGRQFSNSRSEMNVSTLELGDSALYLCASSFLAGDSYEQYFGPGTRLTVT.

This sequence joins TRBV2 and TRBJ1-2; 8 nucleotides match TRBD1. The trim removed 10 bases at V and 5 bases at J, leaving 9 bases unmatched. The CDR3 extends over 13 amino acids. Germline CDR1 and CDR2: SNHLY and FYNNEI. CDR3 loop: CANPDRALYGYTF. The CDR3 DNA reads as TGTGCCAACCCGGACAGGGCACTATATGGCTACACCTTC.

In DNA form, the CDR3 reads TGTGCCAGCGGGTTGGGGTCGGATCAGCCCCAGCATTTT. Translating gives CASGLGSDQPQHF. The chain couples TRBV12-3 or TRBV12-4 to TRBJ1-5; D call uncertain. The V end lost 8 bases, the J end lost 5 bases, and 13 bases lay between the germline ends. The CDR3 is 13 amino acids.

This clone was detected only once. The genes are TRBV6-5 and TRBJ2-3; a weak D match, TRBD2 (7 bases). CDR3 length: 16 amino acids. From germline, CDR1 is MNHEY and CDR2 SVGAGI. Between the trimmed V and J ends, which lost 2 bases and 0 bases, there was a span of 12 bases. The CDR3, as DNA: TGTGCCAGCAGTTACGGGGGGGGCCAGAGCACAGATACGCAGTATTTT. Encoded protein: CASSYGGGQSTDTQYF.

This clone is a singleton in its sample. The chain recombines TRBV5-6 with TRBJ1-2; no reliable D call. CDR1 is SGHDT, CDR2 YYEEEE, per germline. This CDR3 is built from 13 residues. The germline V and J ends were trimmed by 2 bases and 5 bases, with 10 bases remaining between them. CDR3 in amino acids: CASSLGGEYGYTF. CDR3 in DNA: TGTGCCAGCAGCTTAGGTGGGGAATATGGCTACACCTTC.

CDR3 in amino acids: CASSSWGGAGYTF. CDR3 coding DNA: TGCGCCAGCAGCTCGTGGGGGGGCGCGGGCTACACCTTC. The V call is TRBV5-1, the J call TRBJ1-2; possible D gene TRBD1, 6 bases. The germline V and J ends were trimmed by 3 bases and 8 bases, with 14 bases remaining between them. From germline, CDR1 is SGHRS and CDR2 YFSETQ. This CDR3 has 13 residues.

The rearrangement links TRBV18 to TRBJ1-6; weak D call: TRBD1 (6 bases). Per germline, CDR1 KGHSH and CDR2 LQKENI. This CDR3 region has 16 residues. Trimming left V 3 bases short and J 7 bases short, with 16 bases between. CDR3 protein: CASSPDRSGRNSPLHF. The CDR3 bases are TGTGCCAGCTCACCTGACAGGTCAGGTCGGAATTCACCCCTCCACTTT.

V is TRBV24-1 and J is TRBJ2-1, with 12 bases identical to TRBD2. Germline CDR1 and CDR2: KGHDR and SFDVKD. The CDR3 has 16 amino acids. V was clipped by 3 bases and J by 2 bases; unmatched bases: 1. The CDR3 DNA is TGTGCCACCAGTGATCGGACTAGCGGGACCTACAATGAGCAGTTCTTC. Residues: CATSDRTSGTYNEQFF.

The chain recombines TRBV15 with TRBJ1-2; possibly TRBD1 for D (5 bases). The CDR3 loop spans 14 amino acids. V was clipped by 0 bases and J by 8 bases, with 13 bases between them. Germline V gene sequence: CDR1 LNHNV, CDR2 YYDKDF (reference sequence). CDR3 protein: CATSRDVGKGGYTF. The DNA of the CDR3 is TGTGCCACCAGCAGAGATGTGGGAAAGGGGGGCTACACCTTC.

The J gene is TRBJ1-4, the V gene TRBV28, with no clear D. The CDR3 is 16 residues long. V was pared by 4 bases and J by 7 bases, with 19 bases between. Per germline, CDR1 MDHEN and CDR2 SYDVKM. This CDR3 reads CASSSLLWDQAEKLFF. Written as DNA, the CDR3 is TGTGCCAGCAGTTCCCTATTGTGGGATCAGGCTGAAAAACTGTTTTTT.

The rearrangement joins TRBV6-4 to TRBJ1-5, with D unclear. The germline V gene has CDR1 MRHNA and CDR2 SNTAGT. The CDR3 runs 15 residues. The V gene lost 0 bases and the J gene lost 8 bases, with 14 bases spanning the gap. For the CDR3, the DNA is TGTGCCAGCAGTGACTCCGCCCAGCGTAGGGAGCCCCAGCATTTT. Translating it yields CASSDSAQRREPQHF.

This clone was seen more than once but under ten times. The chain has TRBV9 and TRBJ2-5; D is ambiguous. Looked up from germline, CDR1 is SGDLS and CDR2 is YYNGEE. This CDR3 contains 14 residues. Trimming took off 0 bases at V and 2 bases at J, with 8 bases between the two ends. The CDR3 loop reads CASSVEGGQETQYF. In DNA form, the CDR3 reads TGTGCCAGCAGCGTAGAGGGTGGTCAAGAGACCCAGTACTTC.

This sequence joins TRBV9 and TRBJ1-3; 7 bases align to TRBD1. Germline V gene sequence: CDR1 SGDLS, CDR2 YYNGEE. The V segment lost 3 bases and the J segment 8 bases; nucleotides outside the gene matches: 2. This CDR3 has 12 amino acids. The CDR3 spells CASSGQGHTIYF. The CDR3 DNA is TGTGCCAGCAGCGGACAGGGACACACCATATATTTT.

J is TRBJ2-1 and V is TRBV12-5; 7 nucleotides align to TRBD2. CDR3 length: 15 residues. J was trimmed by 7 bases and V by 6 bases; bases with no gene match: 12. CDR1 is LGHNT, CDR2 FRNRAP, per germline. The CDR3 region is CASGPTGLVLNEQFF. DNA of the CDR3: TGTGCTAGTGGCCCCACAGGACTAGTTTTAAATGAGCAGTTCTTC.

This clone was found many times. The same CDR3 can be traced to other DNA sequences in this sample. CDR3 region: CASSVDGQGGQPQHF. The DNA for the CDR3 is TGTGCCAGCAGCGTAGACGGACAGGGTGGACAGCCCCAGCATTTT. The rearrangement uses TRBV9 and TRBJ1-5; TRBD1 agrees at 8 bases. The germline V gene encodes CDR1 SGDLS and CDR2 YYNGEE. There are 15 residues in the CDR3. V was clipped by 0 bases and J by 7 bases; unmatched bases: 6.

The DNA of the CDR3 is TGTGCCAGCAATAGCCCGGGGAAGTACGAGCAGTACTTC. This sequence encodes CASNSPGKYEQYF. The rearrangement links TRBV6-6 to TRBJ2-7; D might be TRBD2 (5 bases). There are 13 residues in the CDR3. Germline V gives CDR1 MNHNY, CDR2 SVGAGI (reference sequence). Trimming took off 7 bases at V and 4 bases at J, with 14 bases between the two ends.

The J gene is TRBJ2-4, the V gene TRBV5-1, with 7 bases fitting TRBD1. V was clipped by 3 bases and J by 8 bases; unmatched bases: 8. The CDR3 has 14 residues. Germline values: CDR1 SGHRS, CDR2 YFSETQ. The CDR3: CASSSGQEEDIQYF. The DNA for the CDR3 is TGCGCCAGCAGCTCTGGACAGGAGGAGGACATTCAGTACTTC. The variable domain in full, completed from reference TRBV5-1 and TRBJ2-4, reads KAGVTQTPRYLIKTRGQQVTLSCSPISGHRSVSWYQQTPGQGLQFLFEYFSETQRNKGNFPGRFSGRQFSNSRSEMNVSTLELGDSALYLCASSSGQEEDIQYFGAGTRLSVL.